This TCR beta chain was obtained from a study of blood T cell repertoires in COVID-19. In the study's own analysis: Estimated nucleated cell counts came from reference gene primer amplification. This table comes from immunoSEQ multiplex PCR, and its TCRdb copy is limited to in-frame clones, with some not included. That table gives V, J and clone size, and the DNA gave D and trimming. The sample includes over 250,000 clones, 89% of them seen just once. CDR3 size: 13 residues. Germline CDR1 and CDR2: LGHDT and YNNKEL (reference sequence). The material sequenced was peripheral blood. V usage is TRBV3-1 (or the pseudogene TRBV3-2) and J usage is TRBJ1-2; D may be TRBD1 (5 bases). The TCR comes from a man aged 45-65 years with acute or convalescent COVID-19. The CDR3 is CASKGEGPHGYTF. The CDR3 DNA reads TGTGCGTCCAAAGGGGAGGGACCCCATGGCTACACCTTC.